Below, 32 T cell receptor beta chains from the same sample are listed, as sequenced in a study of cytomegalovirus exposure and HLA in healthy donors (dated by TCRdb to the late 2010s). The method behind the library was the immunoSEQ multiplex PCR assay. Here the immuneACCESS table is served through TCRdb, limited to in-frame sequences with V and J called. Missing clones are a known gap in these copies; in checked studies unresolved V genes cover under half, and the rest lacks a known reason. This sample comprises more than 55,000 clones, around 94% of them detected only once. The biggest ten clones account for 0.55% to 0.65% of the sample. Sequencing was performed on PBMCs. The receptors derive from a woman under 30 in good health and CMV-seronegative.

The chain recombines TRBV5-1 with TRBJ1-1; 7 nucleotides align to TRBD1. With V trimmed by 1 base and J by 5 bases, 8 bases remained unmatched. Looked up from germline, CDR1 is SGHRS and CDR2 is YFSETQ. The CDR3 has 15 residues. The CDR3 is CASSLISGGDTEAFF. The DNA for the CDR3 is TGCGCCAGCAGCTTGATTTCAGGGGGAGATACTGAAGCTTTCTTT.

The genes are TRBV5-1 and TRBJ2-6; 8 bases agree with TRBD1. The CDR3 runs to 17 residues. The V and J ends lost 3 bases and 2 bases, in that order; junction bases with no gene match: 7. Germline V lookup: CDR1 SGHRS, CDR2 YFSETQ. The CDR3 loop is CASSSRPQGAGANVLTF. The DNA of the CDR3 is TGCGCCAGCAGCTCGCGCCCACAGGGGGCTGGGGCCAACGTCCTGACTTTC.

V gene TRBV7-3 combines with J gene TRBJ1-4; D is ambiguous. The CDR3 totals 14 residues. Germline CDR1 is SGHTA and CDR2 is FQGTGA. Trimming pared 4 bases from V and 3 bases from J, leaving 9 bases between. CDR3 coding DNA: TGTGCCAGCAGCTCCCCCTTCCCTAATGAAAAACTGTTTTTT. Protein product: CASSSPFPNEKLFF.

The rearrangement links TRBV5-8 to TRBJ1-5; TRBD1 might be the D (6 bases). Trimming cost V 4 bases and J 4 bases, with 15 bases left between them. The CDR3 runs 15 residues. The V gene's germline CDR1 is SGHTS and CDR2 YDEGEE. The CDR3 coding sequence is TGTGCCAGCAGCCCCCGTGGGGGCTCTAATCAGCCCCAGCATTTT. Translated: CASSPRGGSNQPQHF.

The genes are TRBV7-9 and TRBJ1-6; D gene unclear. Germline values: CDR1 SEHNR, CDR2 FQNEAQ (reference sequence). The CDR3 loop spans 13 amino acids. The ends were cut back, 1 base at V and 7 bases at J, with 5 bases in the middle. DNA for the CDR3: TGTGCCAGCAGCTTAGGCGGGAATTCACCCCTCCACTTT. This encodes CASSLGGNSPLHF.

This chain connects TRBV6-5 to TRBJ1-2; tentative D call: TRBD1 (6 bases). Germline-derived CDR1 and CDR2 are MNHEY and SVGAGI. V dropped 6 bases and J dropped 3 bases, with 14 bases sitting between them. This CDR3 spans 14 amino acids. CDR3 loop: CASRGAGADYGYTF. DNA for the CDR3: TGTGCCAGCAGGGGAGCGGGGGCGGACTATGGCTACACCTTC.

Here the CDR3 reads CASTPAKGRDYNEQFF. CDR3 nucleotide sequence: TGTGCCAGCACCCCAGCCAAGGGGAGGGATTACAATGAGCAGTTCTTC. This chain links TRBV6-6 with TRBJ2-1, with 7 bases aligning to TRBD2. V lost 7 bases to trimming and J lost 4 bases; unmatched junction nucleotides: 13. This CDR3 is built from 16 residues. The V gene's germline CDR1 is MNHNY and CDR2 SVGAGI (reference sequence).

The chain carries TRBV6-1 and TRBJ1-5; weak D call: TRBD1 (5 bases). Germline-derived CDR1 and CDR2 are MNHNS and SASEGT. V lost 4 bases and J lost 0, with 16 bases in between. This CDR3 contains 17 residues. The CDR3 nucleotides are TGTGCCAGCAGTGTTCACCCGACAGCGACTAGCAATCAGCCCCAGCATTTT. Translated: CASSVHPTATSNQPQHF.

The V and J genes are TRBV7-9 and TRBJ1-4; 9 nucleotides match TRBD1. The V gene's germline CDR1 is SEHNR and CDR2 FQNEAQ (reference sequence). V shed 5 bases and J 7 bases; nucleotides not matched to a gene: 14. This CDR3 is built from 17 residues. CDR3: CASSPPGTGIFGEKLFF. The CDR3 DNA sequence: TGTGCCAGCAGCCCCCCCGGGACAGGGATCTTCGGTGAAAAACTGTTTTTT.

V gene TRBV9 combines with J gene TRBJ1-2; no reliable D call. V lost 0 bases and J 0 bases, leaving 3 bases between the germline ends. Germline V gene lookup returns CDR1 SGDLS and CDR2 YYNGEE. The CDR3 covers 13 residues. The CDR3 spells CASSVAANYGYTF. The CDR3 DNA sequence: TGTGCCAGCAGCGTAGCGGCTAACTATGGCTACACCTTC.

The chain is built from TRBV6-5 and TRBJ2-7, with 8 positions matching TRBD1. CDR3 length equals 15 residues. V gave up 4 bases and J gave up 2 bases; unmatched junction bases: 7. Germline V lookup: CDR1 MNHEY, CDR2 SVGAGI. CDR3 sequence (DNA): TGTGCCAGCAGTTGGAAGGACAGGGACACCTACGAGCAGTACTTC. Its protein product is CASSWKDRDTYEQYF.

This clone was seen more than once but under ten times. J is TRBJ2-1 and V is TRBV4-2; 10 bases fit TRBD2. CDR1 and CDR2 (germline): LGHNA, YNFKEQ. CDR3 size: 15 residues. J lost 7 bases, V lost 0 bases, and 3 bases had no gene match. CDR3 protein: CASSQEAGGVNEQFF. CDR3 DNA sequence: TGTGCCAGCAGCCAAGAAGCGGGGGGGGTAAATGAGCAGTTCTTC.

The chain joins TRBV9 to TRBJ2-7; 12 bases agree with TRBD2. The CDR3 runs to 16 residues. Trimming removed 0 bases from V and 0 bases from J; junction bases left unmatched: 1. Looked up from germline, CDR1 is SGDLS and CDR2 is YYNGEE. This chain's CDR3 is CASSVGLAGASYEQYF. Written as DNA, the CDR3 is TGTGCCAGCAGCGTAGGACTAGCGGGGGCCTCCTACGAGCAGTACTTC.

V gene TRBV7-8 combines with J gene TRBJ2-7, with TRBD1 matching over 9 bases. The CDR3 totals 15 residues. Trimming at V came to 5 bases and at J to 2 bases, leaving 7 bases not matched to a gene. Germline V lookup: CDR1 SGHVS, CDR2 FQNEAQ. CDR3 DNA sequence: TGTGCCAGCAGCCCGGACAGGGGCCCAACCTACGAGCAGTACTTC. It is translated as CASSPDRGPTYEQYF.

The CDR3 sequence: CASSFSKRGGNYGYTF. The DNA for the CDR3 is TGTGCCAGCAGTTTTAGTAAAAGGGGGGGGAACTATGGCTACACCTTC. The chain combines TRBV28 with TRBJ1-2, with a weak D call TRBD1 (6 bases). The germline V and J ends were trimmed by 3 bases and 2 bases, with 16 bases remaining between them. There are 16 residues in the CDR3. Germline V CDR1 and CDR2: MDHEN, SYDVKM.

This clone was detected once. This sequence joins TRBV2 and TRBJ1-5, with 7 bases lining up with TRBD1. The trim removed 8 bases at V and 4 bases at J, leaving 11 bases unmatched. The CDR3 has 15 residues. Per germline, CDR1 SNHLY and CDR2 FYNNEI. CDR3 sequence: CASHRDSRLNQPQHF. In nucleotides, the CDR3 is TGTGCCAGCCACAGGGACAGCCGGTTAAATCAGCCCCAGCATTTT.

This chain uses TRBV18 with TRBJ1-2, with D maybe TRBD1 (5 bases). This CDR3 has 17 residues. Germline CDR1 reads KGHSH; CDR2 reads LQKENI. The V end was cut by 3 bases, the J end by 4 bases, with 21 bases between. The CDR3 sequence: CASSPPGQPGGSYGYTF. The DNA for the CDR3 is TGTGCCAGCTCACCCCCCGGGCAGCCCGGGGGGAGCTATGGCTACACCTTC.

This rearrangement joins TRBV4-3 to TRBJ1-4; tentatively, D is TRBD1 (5 bases). V lost 3 bases to trimming and J lost 4 bases, with 9 bases between them. Per the germline V gene, CDR1 is LGHNA and CDR2 is YSLEER. The CDR3 covers 14 residues. The CDR3 nucleotides are TGCGCCAGCAGCCAGGACATGATTAATGAAAAACTGTTTTTT. Protein product: CASSQDMINEKLFF.

The V and J genes are TRBV4-1 and TRBJ2-1; 8 positions match TRBD2. J gave up 8 bases and V 4 bases, and 7 bases lay outside the gene matches. The CDR3 runs to 14 residues. Germline values: CDR1 MGHRA, CDR2 YSYEKL. The CDR3 nucleotides read TGCGCCAGCAGCCGCGGGCGGGGGGTGGATGAGCAGTTCTTC. It translates to CASSRGRGVDEQFF.

This clone has a single count. The CDR3 loop reads CASSDTNSQETQYF. CDR3 nucleotides: TGTGCCAGCAGTGATACGAACAGCCAAGAGACCCAGTACTTC. The chain recombines TRBV25-1 with TRBJ2-5; D gene unclear. The V end lost 3 bases, the J end lost 1 base, and 9 bases lay between the germline ends. CDR1 is MGHDK, CDR2 SYGVNS, per germline. The CDR3 has 14 amino acids.

This sequence joins TRBV5-4 and TRBJ2-7; 7 nucleotides match TRBD1. CDR3 length: 14 residues. V gave up 0 bases and J gave up 6 bases; unmatched junction bases: 6. Germline V gene sequence: CDR1 SGHNT, CDR2 YYREEE (reference sequence). CDR3 DNA sequence: TGTGCCAGCAGCTTGGGAGACAGGGATCGCGAGCAGTACTTC. This sequence encodes CASSLGDRDREQYF.

The rearrangement links TRBV9 to TRBJ1-1; D is possibly TRBD1 (6 bases). The germline V gene has CDR1 SGDLS and CDR2 YYNGEE. This CDR3 region has 15 residues. V lost 0 bases, J lost 4 bases, and 13 bases lay in between. This CDR3 reads CASSVADRGGTEAFF. The CDR3 DNA reads as TGTGCCAGCAGCGTAGCCGACAGAGGGGGCACTGAAGCTTTCTTT.

This chain links TRBV7-2 with TRBJ1-2; the match to TRBD1 covers 9 bases. J was trimmed by 12 bases and V by 4 bases; bases with no gene match: 12. This CDR3 is built from 14 residues. Germline assignment: CDR1 SGHTA and CDR2 FQGNSA. CDR3 amino acids: CASSSGTRTGEDTF. In DNA, the CDR3 is TGTGCCAGCAGCTCTGGAACACGGACAGGGGAGGACACCTTC.

This sequence joins TRBV4-3 and TRBJ1-5; D gene ambiguous. Germline V gene data show CDR1 as LGHNA and CDR2 as YSLEER. The CDR3 extends over 13 amino acids. Trimming took 0 bases from V and 8 from J, leaving 8 bases between them. The CDR3: CASSQDHSEPQHF. CDR3 coding DNA: TGCGCCAGCAGCCAAGATCATAGTGAGCCCCAGCATTTT.

This clone has only one observation. The V and J genes are TRBV18 and TRBJ1-3, with D tentatively TRBD1 (5 bases). Between the trimmed V and J ends, which lost 6 bases and 0 bases, there was a span of 15 bases. Germline CDR1 reads KGHSH; CDR2 reads LQKENI. This CDR3 is 16 amino acids long. The CDR3 here is CASSLPRRDSGNTIYF. The CDR3 region has the DNA TGTGCCAGCTCCCTTCCCCGCAGGGACTCTGGAAACACCATATATTTT.

The chain employs TRBV6-4 and TRBJ2-3; 10 bases map to TRBD2. The ends lost 5 bases at V and 0 bases at J; junction bases unmatched: 5. The germline V gene encodes CDR1 MRHNA and CDR2 SNTAGT. The CDR3 is made up of 16 amino acids. The CDR3 coding sequence is TGTGCCAGCAGTCCCCAACTAGCGGGGAGCACAGATACGCAGTATTTT. This sequence encodes CASSPQLAGSTDTQYF.

J is TRBJ2-4 and V is TRBV20-1; D perhaps matches TRBD1 (5 bases). Trimming left V 0 bases short and J 11 bases short, with 8 bases between. Germline V gene data show CDR1 as DFQATT and CDR2 as SNEGSKA (reference sequence). This CDR3 is 11 amino acids long. The chain's CDR3 is CSARDGAVQYF. The CDR3 nucleotides are TGCAGTGCTAGAGATGGGGCCGTTCAGTACTTC.

The gene calls are TRBV18 and TRBJ2-7, with 8 bases fitting TRBD1. In germline, CDR1 is KGHSH, CDR2 LQKENI. After removal of 0 bases from V and 6 bases from J, the junction contained 7 bases not matched to a gene. CDR3 size: 15 residues. The CDR3 spells CASSPPPDRVAEQYF. The CDR3 bases are TGTGCCAGCTCACCACCTCCGGACAGGGTCGCCGAGCAGTACTTC. The complete variable domain, with remaining parts taken from reference TRBV18 and TRBJ2-7, reads NAGVMQNPRHLVRRRGQEARLRCSPMKGHSHVYWYRQLPEEGLKFMVYLQKENIIDESGMPKERFSAEFPKEGPSILRIQQVVRGDSAAYFCASSPPPDRVAEQYFGPGTRLTVT.

V and J are TRBV7-9 and TRBJ1-1; 9 nucleotides align to TRBD1. The CDR3 length is 14 residues. Germline V gene sequence: CDR1 SEHNR, CDR2 FQNEAQ (reference sequence). V shed 5 bases, J shed 1 base, and the junction held 2 bases outside the gene matches. The CDR3: CASSRTGANTEAFF. CDR3 sequence (DNA): TGTGCCAGCAGCCGGACAGGGGCGAACACTGAAGCTTTCTTT.

The rearrangement links TRBV5-1 to TRBJ1-5; D perhaps matches TRBD1 (6 bases). The CDR3 runs to 18 residues. The germline CDR1 and CDR2 sequences are SGHRS and YFSETQ. V lost 3 bases and J lost 6, with 25 bases in between. The CDR3: CASSSYSRDILKGQPQHF. As DNA, the CDR3 is TGCGCCAGCAGCTCCTACTCCCGGGACATCCTCAAAGGTCAGCCCCAGCATTTT. Filled out from reference TRBV5-1 and TRBJ1-5, the complete variable domain reads KAGVTQTPRYLIKTRGQQVTLSCSPISGHRSVSWYQQTPGQGLQFLFEYFSETQRNKGNFPGRFSGRQFSNSRSEMNVSTLELGDSALYLCASSSYSRDILKGQPQHFGDGTRLSIL.

The rearrangement uses TRBV5-1 and TRBJ1-4; a possible D gene is TRBD1 (5 bases). Deletions cut 2 bases from V and 4 bases from J, with 9 bases between. CDR3 size: 14 residues. Looked up from germline, CDR1 is SGHRS and CDR2 is YFSETQ. The CDR3 DNA reads as TGCGCCAGCAGCTTTACAGGAGTTAATGAAAAACTGTTTTTT. Its protein product is CASSFTGVNEKLFF.

The rearrangement uses TRBV5-4 and TRBJ1-3; a weak D match, TRBD1 (6 bases). Trimming stripped 1 base from V and 4 bases from J, with 12 bases between. CDR1 and CDR2 (germline): SGHNT, YYREEE (reference sequence). The CDR3 extends over 15 amino acids. The CDR3 nucleotides read TGTGCCAGCAGCTTGCCCCAGGGGACAGGAAACACCATATATTTT. The encoded protein is CASSLPQGTGNTIYF.